This TCR beta chain was observed in a study of T cell responses to AZD1222 COVID-19 vaccine. Study-level results: Breadth and depth of Spike-specific TCRs rose after two AZD1222 doses.

TCRdb's table, derived via immunoSEQ multiplex PCR, lists solely in-frame clones and lacks some. The sample consists of some 130,000 clones, more than 75% of them appearing once. On this clone itself: Its antigen is currently unknown.

Trimming at V came to 3 bases and at J to 2 bases, leaving 7 bases not matched to a gene. This CDR3 is 16 amino acids long. Germline V CDR1 and CDR2: MDHEN, SYDVKM. J is TRBJ2-3 and V is TRBV28; TRBD2 aligns across 8 bases. This clonotype was sampled from an adult in good health. The source material was peripheral blood, sampled on day 0 of AZD1222 vaccination. The CDR3 nucleotides are TGTGCCAGCAGTTTCGGGAGGGTAGGTTACACAGATACGCAGTATTTT. Amino acid sequence: CASSFGRVGYTDTQYF.